This T cell receptor (beta chain) was sequenced in a study of blood T cells in healthy people across ages. Study outcomes and limitations: Without sorted subsets, naive and antigen-experienced compartments could not be conclusively compared.

The germline V gene has CDR1 MNHNS and CDR2 SASEGT. CDR3 length: 15 amino acids. Unmatched junction bases numbered 10, after V lost 6 bases and J lost 5 bases. Alongside a J-beta primer mix, a sample-barcoded 5' primer served in a second PCR lasting about 7 to 11 cycles. TCRdb independently ran MiXCR on the 5' RACE reads; one entry per CDR3 protein. The sample lists about 1,500,000 distinct CDR3 sequences, approximately 30% occurring once. This clonotype was recorded once. The antigen remains unidentified. The J gene is TRBJ1-5, the V gene TRBV6-1, with 7 bases lining up with TRBD1. The sequenced sample was blood. The sequence was obtained from a woman aged 25-40 years in good health. The CDR3 DNA follows: TGTGCCAGCAGCGTTACAGGGGTACGGGATCAGCCCCAGCATTTT. It translates to CASSVTGVRDQPQHF.